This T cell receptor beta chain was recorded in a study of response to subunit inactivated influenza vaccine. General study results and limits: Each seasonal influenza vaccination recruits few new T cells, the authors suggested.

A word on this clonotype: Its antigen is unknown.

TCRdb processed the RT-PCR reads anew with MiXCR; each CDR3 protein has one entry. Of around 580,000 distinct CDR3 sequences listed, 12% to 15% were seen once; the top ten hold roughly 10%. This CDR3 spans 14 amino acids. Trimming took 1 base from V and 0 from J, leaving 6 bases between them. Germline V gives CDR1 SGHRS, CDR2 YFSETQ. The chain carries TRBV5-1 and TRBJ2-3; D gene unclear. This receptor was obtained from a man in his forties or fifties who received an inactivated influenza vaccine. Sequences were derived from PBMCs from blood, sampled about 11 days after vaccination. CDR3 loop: CASSLQASTDTQYF. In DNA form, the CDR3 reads TGCGCCAGCAGCTTGCAAGCGAGCACAGATACGCAGTATTTT.